The 18 T cell receptor beta chains presented below share a single source sample, sequenced in a study of T-cell reconstitution after alpha-beta-depleted transplantation in children. As it was prepared, the TCRbeta library received unique molecular identifiers. Via MiXCR, TCRdb re-called the PCR reads, giving one row per CDR3 protein. The sample records some 550,000 distinct CDR3 sequences, 15% to 20% being singletons. The source material was PBMCs from the stem cell graft donor, sampled from the stem cell graft. These receptors were taken from a human donor who donated a stem cell graft to a child with acute lymphoblastic leukemia.

This clonotype was counted between two and nine times. The genes are TRBV9 and TRBJ2-1, with a possible D match to TRBD2 (6 bases). Germline V gene sequence: CDR1 SGDLS, CDR2 YYNGEE. The germline V and J ends were trimmed by 2 bases and 7 bases, with 13 bases remaining between them. The CDR3 is 14 residues long. The DNA of the CDR3 is TGTGCCAGCAGCGTGGGGGGAGGCCTGAATGAGCAGTTCTTC. Its protein product is CASSVGGGLNEQFF.

There are a few counts of this clonotype. This chain links TRBV5-1 with TRBJ2-1, with 9 bases fitting TRBD1. Trimming took 3 bases from V and 9 from J; bases not matched to a gene: 10. The CDR3 covers 15 residues. The V gene's germline CDR1 is SGHRS and CDR2 YFSETQ. CDR3 bases: TGCGCCAGCAGCTCTGGGACAGGGCCCCTGGGTGAGCAGTTCTTC. It specifies CASSSGTGPLGEQFF. Full variable domain (missing parts from reference TRBV5-1 and TRBJ2-1): KAGVTQTPRYLIKTRGQQVTLSCSPISGHRSVSWYQQTPGQGLQFLFEYFSETQRNKGNFPGRFSGRQFSNSRSEMNVSTLELGDSALYLCASSSGTGPLGEQFFGPGTRLTVL.

This clonotype was seen more than once but under ten times. The rearrangement uses TRBV20-1 and TRBJ1-5; D perhaps matches TRBD1 (6 bases). V lost 5 bases to trimming and J lost 7 bases, with 15 bases between them. The CDR3 is 13 residues long. Germline loops: CDR1 DFQATT, CDR2 SNEGSKA (reference sequence). The CDR3 sequence is CSAPTGGGQPQHF. In nucleotides, the CDR3 is TGCAGTGCTCCGACGGGGGGCGGACAGCCCCAGCATTTT.

This clonotype was observed a handful of times. At one of its ends the junction is not consistent with the germline gene, which may arise from a read error. V usage is TRBV29-1 and J usage is TRBJ2-1, with 10 bases matching TRBD2. The CDR3 runs to 14 residues. Germline V lookup: CDR1 SQVTM, CDR2 ANQGSEA. The CDR3 here is CSVEEASGSTRFLF. For the CDR3, the DNA is TGCAGCGTTGAAGAGGCTAGCGGGAGTACTCGCTTTCTCTTC.

Concerning this clonotype itself: One end of the junction fails to match germline, which may point to a read error. The V call is TRBV12-3 or TRBV12-4, the J call TRBJ2-1; 15 positions agree with TRBD2. This CDR3 region has 18 residues. The CDR3 region has the DNA TGTGCCAGCAGTTCCTACCCGGGACTAGCGGGAGGATACAATGAGCATTTCTTC. Protein product: CASSSYPGLAGGYNEHFF.

This clonotype has more than one count but fewer than ten. V gene TRBV6-2 or TRBV6-3 combines with J gene TRBJ2-5; tentative D call: TRBD2 (5 bases). Trimming took off 4 bases at V and 5 bases at J, with 11 bases between the two ends. The CDR3 sequence is 13 residues long. Germline V gene sequence: CDR1 MNHEY, CDR2 SVGEGT. The chain's CDR3 is CASSWAGIETQYF. The CDR3 coding sequence is TGTGCCAGCAGTTGGGCGGGTATCGAGACCCAGTACTTC.

The chain links TRBV28 to TRBJ1-4, with D possibly being TRBD1 (5 bases). CDR1 and CDR2 (germline): MDHEN, SYDVKM. The CDR3 runs to 14 residues. V lost 6 bases to trimming and J lost 5 bases, with 13 bases between them. CDR3 loop: CASRLTGLNEKLFF. CDR3 coding DNA: TGTGCCAGCAGGTTGACGGGGCTAAATGAAAAACTGTTTTTT. Full variable domain (remainder filled in from reference TRBV28 and TRBJ1-4): DVKVTQSSRYLVKRTGEKVFLECVQDMDHENMFWYRQDPGLGLRLIYFSYDVKMKEKGDIPEGYSVSREKKERFSLILESASTNQTSMYLCASRLTGLNEKLFFGSGTQLSVL.

This clonotype was seen many times. The chain carries TRBV24-1 and TRBJ2-1; 7 bases map to TRBD2. This CDR3 has 13 residues. Germline values: CDR1 KGHDR, CDR2 SFDVKD. V was pared by 5 bases and J by 3 bases, with 0 bases of the junction left unmatched. The CDR3 loop reads CATSGGGYNEQFF. CDR3 coding DNA: TGTGCCACCAGTGGGGGGGGCTACAATGAGCAGTTCTTC.

The chain has TRBV27 and TRBJ1-1, with D maybe TRBD1 (5 bases). The germline V gene encodes CDR1 MNHEY and CDR2 SMNVEV (reference sequence). V lost 11 bases and J 2 bases, leaving 18 bases between the germline ends. The CDR3 loop spans 14 amino acids. CDR3 amino acids: CAPSEGAQNTEAFF. CDR3 DNA: TGTGCCCCTTCAGAAGGGGCTCAAAACACTGAAGCTTTCTTT.

This clonotype showed up just a few times. The chain couples TRBV19 to TRBJ2-1; TRBD2 aligns across 7 bases. Germline V lookup: CDR1 LNHDA, CDR2 SQIVND (reference sequence). Trimming cost V 3 bases and J 8 bases; bases outside gene matches: 1. The CDR3 is 12 residues long. CDR3 sequence (DNA): TGTGCCAGTAGTATCGGGGGGTATGAGCAGTTCTTC. Protein sequence: CASSIGGYEQFF.

The chain has TRBV29-1 and TRBJ2-5; TRBD2 agrees at 8 bases. With V trimmed by 6 bases and J by 4 bases, 7 bases remained unmatched. CDR1 and CDR2 (germline): SQVTM, ANQGSEA. The CDR3 is made up of 13 amino acids. The CDR3 DNA sequence: TGCAGCGTCCCCCGGGGGGGGAGAGAGACCCAGTACTTC. It specifies CSVPRGGRETQYF.

V and J are TRBV3-1 and TRBJ2-1; the match to TRBD2 covers 12 bases. The CDR3 has 14 amino acids. Trimming at V came to 7 bases and at J to 7 bases, leaving 5 bases not matched to a gene. CDR1 is LGHDT and CDR2 is YNNKEL in the germline V gene (reference sequence). The CDR3, as DNA: TGTGCCAGCACCGGGACTAGCGGGCGGAATGAGCAGTTCTTC. This translates into CASTGTSGRNEQFF.

In its sample, this clonotype was seen a few times. The rearrangement joins TRBV4-1 to TRBJ2-1, with D uncertain. The CDR3 covers 14 residues. Trimming pared 1 base from V and 5 bases from J, leaving 9 bases between. Germline V CDR1 and CDR2: MGHRA, YSYEKL. The CDR3 spells CASSQVGADNEQFF. In DNA, the CDR3 is TGCGCCAGCAGCCAAGTGGGTGCCGACAATGAGCAGTTCTTC.

This clonotype has only a few counts. The V call is TRBV20-1, the J call TRBJ2-2, with 7 bases fitting TRBD1. With V trimmed by 5 bases and J by 1 base, 1 base remained unmatched. From germline, CDR1 is DFQATT and CDR2 SNEGSKA (reference sequence). This CDR3 is 13 amino acids long. The CDR3 DNA reads as TGCAGTGCTCACAGGGGGAACACCGGGGAGCTGTTTTTT. It is translated as CSAHRGNTGELFF.

The chain joins TRBV29-1 to TRBJ2-7; D is possibly TRBD1 or TRBD2 (5 bases each). Germline CDR1 SQVTM, CDR2 ANQGSEA. The CDR3 has 14 amino acids. V was clipped by 6 bases and J by 3 bases, with 18 bases between them. CDR3 coding DNA: TGCAGCGTGAGGCGACCGGGACCAGTCTACGAGCAGTACTTC. It encodes CSVRRPGPVYEQYF.

This sequence joins TRBV6-6 and TRBJ2-1; D remains ambiguous. With 6 bases removed from V and 3 bases from J, the gap between germline ends came to 6 bases. The CDR3 is 12 residues long. CDR1 is MNHNY, CDR2 SVGAGI, per germline (reference sequence). CDR3 region: CASRDYYNEQFF. The CDR3 DNA sequence: TGTGCCAGCAGAGATTACTACAATGAGCAGTTCTTC.

V is TRBV29-1 and J is TRBJ1-3, with D tentatively TRBD1 (5 bases). The CDR3 runs 15 residues. Trimming took off 8 bases at V and 0 bases at J, with 17 bases between the two ends. CDR1 is SQVTM and CDR2 is ANQGSEA in the germline V gene. The CDR3 sequence: CSPRGADYSGNTIYF. CDR3 DNA sequence: TGCAGCCCCCGAGGGGCAGACTACTCTGGAAACACCATATATTTT.

The chain uses TRBV2 and TRBJ2-4, with no clear D. The germline V and J ends were trimmed by 1 base and 15 bases, with 13 bases remaining between them. From germline, CDR1 is SNHLY and CDR2 FYNNEI. The CDR3 is made up of 12 amino acids. The CDR3 region is CASSEGPGLPYF. The CDR3 DNA sequence: TGTGCCAGCAGTGAAGGACCAGGTCTCCCGTACTTC.